This TCR beta chain stems from a study of blood T cells in healthy people across ages. Individuals who donated were healthy Caucasians from Russia aged roughly 6 to 100. Using a J-beta primer mix together with a sample-barcoded 5' primer, a second PCR was run for roughly 6 to 12 cycles. Tags on each cDNA molecule came from a template-switch adaptor with 12 random nucleotides. TCRdb ran MiXCR on the 5' RACE reads and lists one entry per CDR3 protein. The sample records 650,000 or so distinct CDR3 sequences, 40% to 65% being singletons. There are many counts of this clonotype. The target antigen is unknown. Study-level findings and limits: Naive T cell percentage strongly correlated with TCR beta diversity. Long-lived donors exceeded aged donors in naive CD4+ cells and diversity.

What was sequenced was blood. This receptor was obtained from an elderly woman in good health.

The CDR3 sequence: CASSQVPRLGTANEQFF. The CDR3 nucleotides are TGTGCCAGCAGCCAAGTGCCGAGACTAGGAACAGCGAATGAGCAGTTCTTC. V gene TRBV4-2 combines with J gene TRBJ2-1; maybe TRBD2 (6 bases). The V gene lost 1 base and the J gene lost 7 bases, with 20 bases spanning the gap. This CDR3 has 17 residues. Per germline, CDR1 LGHNA and CDR2 YNFKEQ.